This T cell receptor (beta chain) was recovered during a study of T cells in Graves' hyperthyroidism and ophthalmopathy. Each diagnosis was grounded in clinical symptoms, serum thyroxine and TRAb, thyroid ultrasound, and orbital computed tomography. This sample holds PBMCs from under 11 ml fresh peripheral blood. RNA transcripts yielded amplified TCR beta CDR3 regions. The HTBI primer set drove a first-round RT-PCR of the TCR CDR3. TCRdb itself ran the multiplex PCR reads through MiXCR, one entry per CDR3 protein. This sample has fewer than 500,000 distinct CDR3 sequences, with approximately 15% found just once. V was clipped by 3 bases and J by 11 bases, with 17 bases between them. CDR3 length equals 13 residues. The germline V gene encodes CDR1 MNHEY and CDR2 SMNVEV (reference sequence). The study's findings and limits: Most expanded thyroid clonotypes above 0.001 also appeared in blood. Ophthalmopathy, as predicted by the model, came a median around 6 months after the prediction.

Ten or more counts support this clonotype. Antigen unknown. The chain joins TRBV27 to TRBJ2-7, with TRBD1 as a possible D gene (6 bases). The sample comprised blood. This clonotype originated in a man aged 18-30 years with Graves' ophthalmopathy. The CDR3 sequence: CASSLGAAQREYF. CDR3 DNA sequence: TGTGCCAGCAGTTTGGGGGCAGCACAAAGGGAGTACTTC.